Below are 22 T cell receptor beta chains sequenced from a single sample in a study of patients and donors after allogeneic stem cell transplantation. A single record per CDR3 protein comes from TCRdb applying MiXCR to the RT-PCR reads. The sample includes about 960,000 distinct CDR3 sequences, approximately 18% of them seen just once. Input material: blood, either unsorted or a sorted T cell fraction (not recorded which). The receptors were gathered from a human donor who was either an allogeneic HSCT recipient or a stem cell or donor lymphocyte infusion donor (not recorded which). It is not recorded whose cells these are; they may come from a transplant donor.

The CDR3: CASSTGRANSPLHF. CDR3 nucleotides: TGTGCCAGCAGCACAGGGAGAGCTAATTCACCCCTCCACTTT. V gene TRBV12-3 or TRBV12-4 combines with J gene TRBJ1-6; a weak D match, TRBD1 (6 bases). This CDR3 region has 14 residues. Trimming left V 6 bases short and J 6 bases short, with 12 bases between.

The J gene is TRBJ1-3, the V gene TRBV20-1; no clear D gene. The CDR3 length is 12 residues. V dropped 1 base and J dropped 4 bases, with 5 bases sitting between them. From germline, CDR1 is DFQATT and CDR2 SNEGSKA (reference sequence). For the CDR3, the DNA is TGCAGTGCTAGAGTTCGCGGAAACACCATATATTTT. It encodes CSARVRGNTIYF.

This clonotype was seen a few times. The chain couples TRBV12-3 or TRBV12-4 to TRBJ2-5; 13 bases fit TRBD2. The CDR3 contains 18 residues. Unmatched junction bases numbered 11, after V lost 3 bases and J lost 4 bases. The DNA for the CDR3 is TGTGCCAGCAGTTTTAGGACTAGCGGGAGCAGACGAGGAGAGACCCAGTACTTC. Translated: CASSFRTSGSRRGETQYF.

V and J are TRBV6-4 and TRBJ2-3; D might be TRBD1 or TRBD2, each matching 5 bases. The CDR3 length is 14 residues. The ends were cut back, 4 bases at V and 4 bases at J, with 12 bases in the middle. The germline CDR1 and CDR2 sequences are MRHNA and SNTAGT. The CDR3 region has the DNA TGTGCCAGCAGTGTGGGGCGGGCCGCAGATACGCAGTATTTT. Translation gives CASSVGRAADTQYF.

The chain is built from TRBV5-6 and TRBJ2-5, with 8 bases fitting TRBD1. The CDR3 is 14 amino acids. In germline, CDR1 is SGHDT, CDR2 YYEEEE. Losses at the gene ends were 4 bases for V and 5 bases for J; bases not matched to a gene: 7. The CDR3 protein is CASSQAGGMETQYF. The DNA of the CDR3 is TGTGCCAGCAGCCAGGCAGGGGGCATGGAGACCCAGTACTTC. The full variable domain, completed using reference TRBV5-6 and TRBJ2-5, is DAGVTQSPTHLIKTRGQQVTLRCSPKSGHDTVSWYQQALGQGPQFIFQYYEEEERQRGNFPDRFSGHQFPNYSSELNVNALLLGDSALYLCASSQAGGMETQYFGPGTRLLVL.

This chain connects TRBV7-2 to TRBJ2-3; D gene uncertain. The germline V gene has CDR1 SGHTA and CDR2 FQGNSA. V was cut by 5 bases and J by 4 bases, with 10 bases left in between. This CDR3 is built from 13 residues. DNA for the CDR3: TGTGCCAGCAGCGTCAGGCGTTCAGATACGCAGTATTTT. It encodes CASSVRRSDTQYF. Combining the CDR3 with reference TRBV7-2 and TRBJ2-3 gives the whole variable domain GAGVSQSPSNKVTEKGKDVELRCDPISGHTALYWYRQSLGQGLEFLIYFQGNSAPDKSGLPSDRFSAERTGGSVSTLTIQRTQQEDSAVYLCASSVRRSDTQYFGPGTRLTVL.

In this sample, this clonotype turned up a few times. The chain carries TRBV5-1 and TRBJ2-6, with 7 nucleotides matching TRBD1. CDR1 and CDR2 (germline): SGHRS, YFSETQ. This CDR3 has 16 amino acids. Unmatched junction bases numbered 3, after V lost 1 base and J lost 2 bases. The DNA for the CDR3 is TGCGCCAGCAGCTTGCCTACAGGGGCTGGGGCCAACGTCCTGACTTTC. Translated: CASSLPTGAGANVLTF.

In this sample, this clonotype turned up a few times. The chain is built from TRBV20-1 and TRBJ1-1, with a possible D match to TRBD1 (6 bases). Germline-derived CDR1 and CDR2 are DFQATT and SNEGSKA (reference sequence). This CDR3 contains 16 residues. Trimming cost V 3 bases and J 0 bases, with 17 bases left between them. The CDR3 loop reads CSASYAAGDMNTEAFF. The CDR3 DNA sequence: TGCAGTGCTAGTTACGCGGCAGGGGATATGAACACTGAAGCTTTCTTT.

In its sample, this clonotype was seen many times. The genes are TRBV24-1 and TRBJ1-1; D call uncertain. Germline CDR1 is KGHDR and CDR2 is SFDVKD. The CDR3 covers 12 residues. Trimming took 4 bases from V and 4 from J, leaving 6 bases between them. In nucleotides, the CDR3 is TGTGCCACCAGTGAGAAGGGCACTGAAGCTTTCTTT. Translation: CATSEKGTEAFF.

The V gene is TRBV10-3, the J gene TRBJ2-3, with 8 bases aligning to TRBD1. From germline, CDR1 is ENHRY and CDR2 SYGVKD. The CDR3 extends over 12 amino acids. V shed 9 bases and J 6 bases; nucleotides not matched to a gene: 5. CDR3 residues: CAIGQGYDTQYF. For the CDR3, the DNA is TGTGCCATAGGACAGGGATACGATACGCAGTATTTT.

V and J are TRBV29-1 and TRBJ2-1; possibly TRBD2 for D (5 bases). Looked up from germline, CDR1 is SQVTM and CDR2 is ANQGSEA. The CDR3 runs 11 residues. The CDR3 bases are TGCAGAGGGAGCTCCTACAATGAGCAGTTCTTC. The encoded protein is CRGSSYNEQFF.

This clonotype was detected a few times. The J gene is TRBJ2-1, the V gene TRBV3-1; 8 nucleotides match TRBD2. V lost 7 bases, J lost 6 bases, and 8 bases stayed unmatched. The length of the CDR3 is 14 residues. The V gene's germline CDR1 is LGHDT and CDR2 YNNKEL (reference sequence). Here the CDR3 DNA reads TGTGCCAGCACGGGACGGGGGGGTTTCAATGAGCAGTTCTTC. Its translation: CASTGRGGFNEQFF.

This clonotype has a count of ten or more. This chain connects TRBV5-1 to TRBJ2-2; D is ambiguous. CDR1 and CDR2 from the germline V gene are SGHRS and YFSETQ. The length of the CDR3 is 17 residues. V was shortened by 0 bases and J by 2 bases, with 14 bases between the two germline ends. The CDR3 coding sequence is TGCGCCAGCAGCTTGGCCCCGAAGGTTCATAACACCGGGGAGCTGTTTTTT. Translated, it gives CASSLAPKVHNTGELFF.

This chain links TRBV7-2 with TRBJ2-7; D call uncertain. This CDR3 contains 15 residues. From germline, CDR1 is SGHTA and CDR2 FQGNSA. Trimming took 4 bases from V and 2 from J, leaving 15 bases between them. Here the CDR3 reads CASSSLIAATYEQYF. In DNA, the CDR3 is TGTGCCAGCAGCTCCCTTATTGCGGCTACCTACGAGCAGTACTTC.

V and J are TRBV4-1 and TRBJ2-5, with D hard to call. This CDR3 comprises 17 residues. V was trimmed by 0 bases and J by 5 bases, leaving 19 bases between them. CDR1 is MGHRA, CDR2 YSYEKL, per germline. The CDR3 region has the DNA TGCGCCAGCAGCCAAGATCCGGCGGTGTTGGGATGGGAGACCCAGTACTTC. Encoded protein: CASSQDPAVLGWETQYF.

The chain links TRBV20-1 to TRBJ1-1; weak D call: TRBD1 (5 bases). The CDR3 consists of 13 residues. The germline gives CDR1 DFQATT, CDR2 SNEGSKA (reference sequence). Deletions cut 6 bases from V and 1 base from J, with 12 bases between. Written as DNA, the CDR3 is TGCAGTGCCAGGGCCGGGACGAACACTGAAGCTTTCTTT. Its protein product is CSARAGTNTEAFF.

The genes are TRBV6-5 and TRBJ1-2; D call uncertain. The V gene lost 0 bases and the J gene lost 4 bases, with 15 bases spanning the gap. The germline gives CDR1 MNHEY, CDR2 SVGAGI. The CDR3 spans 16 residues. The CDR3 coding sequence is TGTGCCAGCAGTTACTCGGATGTGTTTGGTATCTATGGCTACACCTTC. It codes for CASSYSDVFGIYGYTF.

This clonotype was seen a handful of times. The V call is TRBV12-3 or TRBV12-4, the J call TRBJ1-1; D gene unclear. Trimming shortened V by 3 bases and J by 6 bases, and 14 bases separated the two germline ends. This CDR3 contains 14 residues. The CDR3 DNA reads TGTGCCAGCAGTTTGTATAGGCTTATCTCTGAAGCTTTCTTT. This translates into CASSLYRLISEAFF.

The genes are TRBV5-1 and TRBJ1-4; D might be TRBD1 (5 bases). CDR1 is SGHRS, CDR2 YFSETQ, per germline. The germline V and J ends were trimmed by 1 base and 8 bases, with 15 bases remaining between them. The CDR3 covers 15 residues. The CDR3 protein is CASSLLGPGGEKLFF. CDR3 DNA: TGCGCCAGCAGCTTGCTGGGGCCGGGAGGGGAAAAACTGTTTTTT.

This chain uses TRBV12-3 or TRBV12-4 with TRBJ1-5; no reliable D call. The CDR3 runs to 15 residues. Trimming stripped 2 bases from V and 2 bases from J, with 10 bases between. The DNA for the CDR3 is TGTGCCAGCAGTTTAAGTGTTCGGGGCAATCAGCCCCAGCATTTT. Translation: CASSLSVRGNQPQHF.

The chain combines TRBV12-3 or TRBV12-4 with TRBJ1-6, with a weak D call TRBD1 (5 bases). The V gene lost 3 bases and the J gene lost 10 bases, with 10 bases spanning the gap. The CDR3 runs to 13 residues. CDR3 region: CASSFGGSSPLHF. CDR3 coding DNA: TGTGCCAGCAGTTTCGGGGGGAGCTCACCCCTCCACTTT.

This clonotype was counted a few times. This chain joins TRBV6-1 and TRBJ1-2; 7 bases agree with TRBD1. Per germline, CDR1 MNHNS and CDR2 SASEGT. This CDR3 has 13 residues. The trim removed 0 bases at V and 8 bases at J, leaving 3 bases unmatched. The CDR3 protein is CASSEAGTDGYTF. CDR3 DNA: TGTGCCAGCAGTGAAGCAGGGACAGACGGCTACACCTTC.